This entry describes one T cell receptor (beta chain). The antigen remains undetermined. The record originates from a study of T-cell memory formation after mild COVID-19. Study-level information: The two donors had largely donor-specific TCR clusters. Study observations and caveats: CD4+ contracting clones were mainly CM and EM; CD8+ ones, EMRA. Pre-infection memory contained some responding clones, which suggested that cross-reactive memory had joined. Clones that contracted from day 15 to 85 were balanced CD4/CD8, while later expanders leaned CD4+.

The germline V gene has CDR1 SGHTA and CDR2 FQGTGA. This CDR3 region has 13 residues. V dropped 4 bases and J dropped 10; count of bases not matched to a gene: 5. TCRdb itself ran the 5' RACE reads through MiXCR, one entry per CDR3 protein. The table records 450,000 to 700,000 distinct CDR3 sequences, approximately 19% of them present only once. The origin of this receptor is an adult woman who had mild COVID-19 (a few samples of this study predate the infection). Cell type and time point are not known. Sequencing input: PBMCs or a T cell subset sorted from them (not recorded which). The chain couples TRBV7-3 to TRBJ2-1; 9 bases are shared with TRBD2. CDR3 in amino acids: CASSSKTSGEQFF. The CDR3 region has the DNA TGTGCCAGCAGCTCAAAAACTAGCGGGGAGCAGTTCTTC.